The 26 T cell receptor beta chains below come from one sample, sequenced in a study of OX40 agonist ivuxolimab in advanced cancers. Libraries were prepared by immunoSEQ multiplex PCR; TCRdb keeps only in-frame clonotypes and omits some of them. The sample shows over 60,000 clones, approximately 90% of them seen only once. Material: CD4+ or CD8+ T cells sorted from blood, obtained in a trial of the OX40 agonist ivuxolimab. The receptor source for this set is an adult with an advanced solid tumor such as melanoma, head and neck, liver or kidney cancer.

The chain uses TRBV10-3 and TRBJ2-6; unclear D gene. The CDR3 is 14 residues long. Germline CDR1 ENHRY, CDR2 SYGVKD. V was clipped by 3 bases and J by 0 bases, with 3 bases between them. This chain's CDR3 is CAISDPSGANVLTF. The DNA of the CDR3 is TGTGCCATCAGTGACCCCTCTGGGGCCAACGTCCTGACTTTC.

The genes are TRBV5-4 and TRBJ2-1; the match to TRBD2 covers 10 bases. CDR1 SGHNT and CDR2 YYREEE come from the germline V gene (reference sequence). Trimming took 2 bases from V and 4 from J; bases not matched to a gene: 3. The CDR3 has 15 residues. The CDR3 region has the DNA TGTGCCAGCAGCTTCAGCGGGAGGGGTTACAATGAGCAGTTCTTC. Translating it yields CASSFSGRGYNEQFF.

This clone was recorded once. The chain recombines TRBV7-2 with TRBJ2-7; 11 bases fit TRBD2. From germline, CDR1 is SGHTA and CDR2 FQGNSA. The CDR3 runs to 15 residues. The junction had 5 bases not matched to a gene; V was cut back by 5 bases and J by 2 bases. CDR3 sequence: CASSPSSGRTYEQYF. The CDR3 DNA reads TGTGCCAGCAGCCCCTCTAGCGGGAGGACCTACGAGCAGTACTTC.

V is TRBV9 and J is TRBJ2-1, with D tentatively TRBD1 (6 bases). Trimming shortened V by 4 bases and J by 8 bases, and 16 bases separated the two germline ends. Germline CDR1 is SGDLS and CDR2 is YYNGEE. This CDR3 region has 14 residues. The CDR3 DNA sequence: TGTGCCAGCAGCTTGGACTGGTACAGGGATGAGCAGTTCTTC. As protein: CASSLDWYRDEQFF.

To note about this clone: One junction end disagrees with the germline gene, perhaps due to a read error. The genes are TRBV30 and TRBJ2-7; D is undetermined. CDR3 length: 13 amino acids. The germline CDR1 and CDR2 sequences are GTSNPN and SVGIG (reference sequence). CDR3 region: CAWCVQSSYEQYF. DNA for the CDR3: TGTGCCTGGTGTGTCCAGAGCTCCTACGAGCAGTACTTC.

The V and J genes are TRBV7-9 and TRBJ2-3; unclear D gene. Deletions cut 4 bases from V and 2 bases from J, with 4 bases between. CDR1 is SEHNR, CDR2 FQNEAQ, per germline (reference sequence). This CDR3 is 12 amino acids long. The CDR3 loop is CASSSYTDTQYF. The CDR3 DNA follows: TGTGCCAGCAGCTCATACACAGATACGCAGTATTTT.

The CDR3 here is CAIRGTGDEKLFF. The CDR3 region has the DNA TGTGCCATCAGAGGGACAGGGGATGAAAAACTGTTTTTT. The V and J genes are TRBV10-3 and TRBJ1-4; 10 positions match TRBD1. Unmatched junction bases numbered 1, after V lost 6 bases and J lost 6 bases. The CDR3 covers 13 residues. Per germline, CDR1 ENHRY and CDR2 SYGVKD.

This clone turned up a few times. The rearrangement links TRBV30 to TRBJ2-7; 7 bases line up with TRBD2. The CDR3 sequence is 17 residues long. Trimming removed 0 bases from V and 3 bases from J; junction bases left unmatched: 14. The germline gives CDR1 GTSNPN, CDR2 SVGIG (reference sequence). Written as DNA, the CDR3 is TGTGCCTGGAGTGTACTTAGAACGGGCGGGGGAAACTACGAGCAGTACTTC. This sequence encodes CAWSVLRTGGGNYEQYF.

V gene TRBV30 combines with J gene TRBJ1-3; D not certain. The length of the CDR3 is 13 residues. The ends were cut back, 0 bases at V and 0 bases at J, with 3 bases in the middle. CDR1 is GTSNPN and CDR2 is SVGIG in the germline V gene (reference sequence). The DNA of the CDR3 is TGTGCCTGGAGTGTCAGCTCTGGAAACACCATATATTTT. It is translated as CAWSVSSGNTIYF.

The CDR3 DNA reads as TGTGCCAGCAGCTTAGGAGGAAACATTCAGTACTTC. Its translation: CASSLGGNIQYF. The rearrangement links TRBV11-2 to TRBJ2-4; D is unresolved. Between the trimmed V and J ends, which lost 1 base and 6 bases, there was a span of 4 bases. The CDR3 loop spans 12 amino acids. CDR1 is SGHAT and CDR2 is FQNNGV in the germline V gene.

This clone was counted a single time. The chain uses TRBV5-1 and TRBJ2-3; tentatively, D is TRBD2 (5 bases). Trimming pared 4 bases from V and 2 bases from J, leaving 11 bases between. The CDR3 is made up of 14 amino acids. Germline V gene sequence: CDR1 SGHRS, CDR2 YFSETQ. Here the CDR3 reads CASSPRGFTDTQYF. The DNA for the CDR3 is TGCGCCAGCAGCCCACGCGGGTTCACAGATACGCAGTATTTT.

Turning to this clone: The junction departs from the called germline gene at one end, perhaps through a read error. The chain has TRBV4-1 and TRBJ1-2; D gene uncertain. The CDR3 is made up of 11 amino acids. Germline CDR1 is MGHRA and CDR2 is YSYEKL. CDR3 region: CASSQERRTYF. For the CDR3, the DNA is TGCGCCAGCAGCCAAGAACGACGGACGTACTTC.

This clone has more than one count but fewer than ten. The chain employs TRBV9 and TRBJ2-7; D not resolved. There are 12 residues in the CDR3. V was shortened by 0 bases and J by 6 bases, with 7 bases between the two germline ends. The germline CDR1 and CDR2 sequences are SGDLS and YYNGEE. The CDR3 spells CASSVAVGEQYF. The CDR3 DNA reads as TGTGCCAGCAGCGTAGCGGTGGGCGAGCAGTACTTC.

Of note for this clone: Other DNA sequences of this sample code for an identical CDR3. The genes are TRBV7-9 and TRBJ2-5, with 10 bases fitting TRBD2. The CDR3 has 16 residues. Germline V gene lookup returns CDR1 SEHNR and CDR2 FQNEAQ (reference sequence). With V trimmed by 5 bases and J by 5 bases, 11 bases remained unmatched. The CDR3 DNA reads TGTGCCAGCAGCCCTCGCGGTCGAGCGGGAGGGGAGACCCAGTACTTC. It yields the protein CASSPRGRAGGETQYF.

DNA for the CDR3: TGCGCCAGCAGCCAAGACAACTCTGGAAACACCATATATTTT. This translates into CASSQDNSGNTIYF. The V and J genes are TRBV4-1 and TRBJ1-3; D unclear. CDR1 MGHRA and CDR2 YSYEKL come from the germline V gene. The CDR3 has 14 residues. V lost 0 bases and J 0 bases, leaving 3 bases between the germline ends.

This chain connects TRBV9 to TRBJ2-1; 11 bases fit TRBD2. Germline CDR1 and CDR2: SGDLS and YYNGEE. CDR3 size: 15 residues. J was trimmed by 4 bases and V by 4 bases; bases with no gene match: 4. The CDR3 region has the DNA TGTGCCAGCAGCCTGACTAGCGGGACGTACAATGAGCAGTTCTTC. Residues: CASSLTSGTYNEQFF.

The V call is TRBV29-1, the J call TRBJ1-1; 8 bases are a match to TRBD1. CDR3 length: 13 amino acids. With 4 bases clipped from V and 6 bases from J, the junction kept 7 bases outside the gene matches. Germline CDR1 is SQVTM and CDR2 is ANQGSEA. This chain's CDR3 is CSVGDQGAAEAFF. The CDR3 bases are TGCAGCGTTGGGGACCAGGGGGCCGCTGAAGCTTTCTTT.

The chain recombines TRBV28 with TRBJ2-3, with TRBD2 as a possible D gene (6 bases). The CDR3 length is 14 residues. The V gene's germline CDR1 is MDHEN and CDR2 SYDVKM. Trimming pared 6 bases from V and 0 bases from J, leaving 10 bases between. CDR3 bases: TGTGCCAGCAGATCCGGGACTAGCACAGATACGCAGTATTTT. Residues: CASRSGTSTDTQYF.

The V call is TRBV12-5, the J call TRBJ2-3, with 7 positions matching TRBD1. Germline trimming cut 6 bases from V and 2 bases from J; bases unmatched to any gene: 11. Germline CDR1 and CDR2: LGHNT and FRNRAP. The CDR3 has 16 residues. The chain's CDR3 is CASGLAGDRLTDTQYF. The CDR3 DNA reads as TGTGCTAGTGGCCTTGCCGGGGACAGACTCACAGATACGCAGTATTTT.

The genes are TRBV5-5 and TRBJ1-6; tentatively, D is TRBD1 (5 bases). This CDR3 region has 15 residues. V lost 4 bases and J 10 bases, leaving 18 bases between the germline ends. CDR1 is SGHKS, CDR2 YYEKEE, per germline (reference sequence). The CDR3 sequence is CASSPGHGGGSPLHF. DNA for the CDR3: TGTGCCAGCAGCCCAGGACACGGGGGAGGATCACCCCTCCACTTT. Full variable domain (missing parts from reference TRBV5-5 and TRBJ1-6): DAGVTQSPTHLIKTRGQQVTLRCSPISGHKSVSWYQQVLGQGPQFIFQYYEKEERGRGNFPDRFSARQFPNYSSELNVNALLLGDSALYLCASSPGHGGGSPLHFGNGTRLTVT.

The chain couples TRBV6-5 to TRBJ2-7, with TRBD2 matching over 12 bases. Trimming took 5 bases from V and 6 from J; bases not matched to a gene: 2. Looked up from germline, CDR1 is MNHEY and CDR2 is SVGAGI. The CDR3 covers 13 residues. CDR3 nucleotide sequence: TGTGCCAGCAGTCCGACTAGCGGGAGCGAGCAGTACTTC. Translated, it gives CASSPTSGSEQYF.

The rearrangement joins TRBV6-1 to TRBJ1-2; D gene uncertain. The germline CDR1 and CDR2 sequences are MNHNS and SASEGT. Trimming cost V 5 bases and J 3 bases, with 13 bases left between them. The CDR3 has 14 residues. The CDR3 spells CASSYYGSDYGYTF. The CDR3 DNA is TGTGCCAGCAGTTATTACGGAAGCGACTATGGCTACACCTTC.

The V gene is TRBV4-3, the J gene TRBJ2-7, with D unresolved. The CDR3 consists of 15 residues. V was pared by 0 bases and J by 7 bases, with 16 bases between. Germline V CDR1 and CDR2: LGHNA, YSLEER. CDR3 DNA: TGCGCCAGCAGCCAAGATAATCCTGGAATCGGGGAGCAGTACTTC. Protein product: CASSQDNPGIGEQYF.

This chain links TRBV5-4 with TRBJ1-2, with 10 bases fitting TRBD1. The CDR3 totals 14 residues. V shed 7 bases, J shed 8 bases, and the junction held 11 bases outside the gene matches. CDR1 is SGHNT, CDR2 YYREEE, per germline (reference sequence). The chain's CDR3 is CASSRPGQGFGYTF. The CDR3, as DNA: TGTGCCAGCTCTCGACCGGGACAGGGGTTCGGCTACACCTTC.

This chain uses TRBV5-4 with TRBJ2-5; D possibly corresponds to TRBD2 (6 bases). V was trimmed by 1 base and J by 5 bases, leaving 12 bases between them. The CDR3 sequence is 14 residues long. Germline values: CDR1 SGHNT, CDR2 YYREEE (reference sequence). For the CDR3, the DNA is TGTGCCAGCAGCTTGAGGGCGGCGGGGGAGACCCAGTACTTC. Its translation is CASSLRAAGETQYF.

The CDR3 sequence is CASRETGYYGYTF. DNA for the CDR3: TGTGCCAGCAGGGAGACAGGGTACTATGGCTACACCTTC. The V and J genes are TRBV28 and TRBJ1-2; 7 positions agree with TRBD1. The J segment lost 3 bases and the V segment lost 6 bases, leaving 4 bases of the junction unmatched. Germline V gene sequence: CDR1 MDHEN, CDR2 SYDVKM. This CDR3 contains 13 residues.